Shown below are 9 T cell receptor beta chains from a single sample sequenced in a study of monozygotic twins with inflammatory bowel disease. Reanalyzing the 5' RACE reads, TCRdb keeps one entry per CDR3 protein, without DNA. The sample has 85,000 to 110,000 distinct CDR3 sequences, and its top ten clones hold 1.5% to 2%. Sequenced input: blood. The receptors come from a human donor with ulcerative colitis or Crohn's disease, or a healthy co-twin of an affected twin (not recorded which).

The chain employs TRBV29-1 and TRBJ2-7; checking the TCRdb D call of TRBD1 is not possible without DNA. Germline-derived CDR1 and CDR2 are SQVTM and ANQGSEA. The CDR3 covers 11 residues. The CDR3 here is CSGGDNYEQYF.

The chain is built from TRBV20-1 and TRBJ2-4; there is no DNA to check the TCRdb D call of TRBD2. This CDR3 has 16 amino acids. Germline-derived CDR1 and CDR2 are DFQATT and SNEGSKA (reference sequence). The CDR3 sequence: CSAREGASGSGNIQYF.

V usage is TRBV12-3 or TRBV12-4 and J usage is TRBJ1-6; TCRdb's D call, TRBD1, is unchecked because there is no DNA. The CDR3 has 14 residues. CDR3 amino acids: CASSPSDRESPLHF.

The chain carries TRBV10-3 and TRBJ2-1; TCRdb picks TRBD1, but there is no DNA to check that call. CDR1 is ENHRY, CDR2 SYGVKD, per germline. The CDR3 has 14 residues. The CDR3 loop is CAISPGESYNEQFF.

The chain recombines TRBV3-1 with TRBJ2-7; without DNA, the TCRdb call of TRBD2 cannot be checked. Germline-derived CDR1 and CDR2 are LGHDT and YNNKEL (reference sequence). The CDR3 extends over 14 amino acids. The CDR3 loop reads CASSQDPTPGEQYF.

This chain joins TRBV6-6 and TRBJ1-1; TCRdb's D call, TRBD1, is unchecked because there is no DNA. This CDR3 comprises 11 residues. Per germline, CDR1 MNHNY and CDR2 SVGAGI (reference sequence). The CDR3 region is CVSSPDSGAFF.

This chain uses TRBV18 with TRBJ1-5; the D call of TRBD1 rests on TCRdb alone, since no DNA is present to check it. CDR3 length equals 15 residues. From germline, CDR1 is KGHSH and CDR2 LQKENI. The CDR3 loop reads CASSPLGQDYQPQHF.

This sequence joins TRBV7-2 and TRBJ1-1; TCRdb outputs TRBD1, but without DNA this stays unchecked. The germline gives CDR1 SGHTA, CDR2 FQGNSA. The CDR3 totals 14 residues. CDR3 residues: CASSLQGANTEAFF. The full variable domain, in which reference TRBV7-2 and TRBJ1-1 provide the parts outside the CDR3, is GAGVSQSPSNKVTEKGKDVELRCDPISGHTALYWYRQSLGQGLEFLIYFQGNSAPDKSGLPSDRFSAERTGGSVSTLTIQRTQQEDSAVYLCASSLQGANTEAFFGQGTRLTVV.

The CDR3 spells CSASKREGTDTQYF. The chain links TRBV20-1 to TRBJ2-3; the TCRdb call, TRBD2, lacks DNA for checking. The CDR3 is 14 residues long. The germline CDR1 and CDR2 sequences are DFQATT and SNEGSKA (reference sequence).